This T cell receptor beta chain emerged from a study of blood T cells in healthy people across ages. Points from the study as a whole: Compared with aged donors, long-lived donors showed fewer expanded clones, suggesting selection.

Then a second PCR, running about 7 to 11 cycles, was carried out with a sample-barcoded 5' primer and a J-beta primer mix. The template-switch adaptor was a 5' adaptor with 12 random nucleotides. It tagged each cDNA molecule. TCRdb analysed the 5' RACE reads with MiXCR anew, one entry per CDR3 protein. In the table there are about 680,000 distinct CDR3 sequences, 45% to 50% of which are singletons. This clonotype has more than one count but fewer than ten. Its target is unknown. Trimming shortened V by 6 bases and J by 5 bases, and 14 bases separated the two germline ends. Germline V CDR1 and CDR2: MNHEY, SMNVEV (reference sequence). This CDR3 is 14 amino acids long.

The sequence was obtained from a woman aged 60-75 years in good health. Source material: blood. The chain recombines TRBV27 with TRBJ1-5, with a weak D call TRBD1 (6 bases). The CDR3 loop reads CASRAGTLYQPQHF. CDR3 in DNA: TGTGCCAGCAGGGCCGGGACACTTTATCAGCCCCAGCATTTT.